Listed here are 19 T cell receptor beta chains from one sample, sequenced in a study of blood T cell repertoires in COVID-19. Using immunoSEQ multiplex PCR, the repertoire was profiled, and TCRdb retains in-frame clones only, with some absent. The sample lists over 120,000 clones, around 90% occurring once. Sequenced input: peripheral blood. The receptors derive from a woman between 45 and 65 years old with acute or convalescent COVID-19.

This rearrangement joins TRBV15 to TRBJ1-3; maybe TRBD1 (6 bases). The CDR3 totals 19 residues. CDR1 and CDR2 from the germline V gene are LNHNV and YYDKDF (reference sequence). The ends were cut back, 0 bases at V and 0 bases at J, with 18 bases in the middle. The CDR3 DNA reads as TGTGCCACCAGCAGAGACCCAAAGGGACAACAAATCTCTGGAAACACCATATATTTT. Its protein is CATSRDPKGQQISGNTIYF.

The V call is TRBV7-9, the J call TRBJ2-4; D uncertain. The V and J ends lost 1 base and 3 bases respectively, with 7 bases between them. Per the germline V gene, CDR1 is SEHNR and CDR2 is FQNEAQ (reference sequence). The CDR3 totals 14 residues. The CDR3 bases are TGTGCCAGCAGCTTAGGGGCAGTCAAAAACATTCAGTACTTC. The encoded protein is CASSLGAVKNIQYF.

DNA of the CDR3: TGTGCCAGCAGCTTATCGACTTCAGGACTCGGAGGCTACACCTTC. It translates to CASSLSTSGLGGYTF. The chain employs TRBV7-2 and TRBJ1-2, with D unclear. The germline gives CDR1 SGHTA, CDR2 FQGNSA. The CDR3 contains 15 residues. V lost 2 bases, J lost 8 bases, and 18 bases lay in between.

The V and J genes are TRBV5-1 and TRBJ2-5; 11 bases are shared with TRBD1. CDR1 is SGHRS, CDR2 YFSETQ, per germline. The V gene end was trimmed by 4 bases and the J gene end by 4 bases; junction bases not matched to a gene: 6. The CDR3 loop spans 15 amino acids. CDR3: CASSAGTGGLETQYF. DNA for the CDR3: TGCGCCAGCAGCGCCGGGACAGGGGGTCTAGAGACCCAGTACTTC. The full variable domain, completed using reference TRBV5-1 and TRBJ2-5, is KAGVTQTPRYLIKTRGQQVTLSCSPISGHRSVSWYQQTPGQGLQFLFEYFSETQRNKGNFPGRFSGRQFSNSRSEMNVSTLELGDSALYLCASSAGTGGLETQYFGPGTRLLVL.

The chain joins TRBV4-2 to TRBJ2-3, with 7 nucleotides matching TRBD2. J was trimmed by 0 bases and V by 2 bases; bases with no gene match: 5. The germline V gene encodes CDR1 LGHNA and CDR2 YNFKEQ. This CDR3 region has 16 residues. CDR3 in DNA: TGTGCCAGCAGCCAATTGACGGGGGGAAGCACAGATACGCAGTATTTT. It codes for CASSQLTGGSTDTQYF.

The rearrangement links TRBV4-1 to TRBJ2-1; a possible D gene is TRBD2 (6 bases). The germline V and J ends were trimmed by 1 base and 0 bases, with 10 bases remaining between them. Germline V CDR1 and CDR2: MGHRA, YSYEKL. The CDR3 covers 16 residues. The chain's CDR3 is CASSQGYSGSYNEQFF. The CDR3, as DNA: TGCGCCAGCAGCCAAGGTTATAGCGGCTCCTACAATGAGCAGTTCTTC.

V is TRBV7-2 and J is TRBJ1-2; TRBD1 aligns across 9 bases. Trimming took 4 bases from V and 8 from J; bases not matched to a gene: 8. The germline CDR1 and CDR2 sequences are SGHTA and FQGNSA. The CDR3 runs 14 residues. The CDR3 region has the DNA TGTGCCAGCAGCTGGACAGGGGTCGGGCGGGGCTACACCTTC. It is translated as CASSWTGVGRGYTF.

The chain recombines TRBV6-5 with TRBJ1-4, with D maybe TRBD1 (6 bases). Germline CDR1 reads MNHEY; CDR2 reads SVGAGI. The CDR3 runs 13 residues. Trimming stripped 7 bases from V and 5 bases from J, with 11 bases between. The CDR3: CASKDRPNEKLFF. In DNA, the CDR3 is TGTGCCAGCAAAGACAGGCCGAATGAAAAACTGTTTTTT.

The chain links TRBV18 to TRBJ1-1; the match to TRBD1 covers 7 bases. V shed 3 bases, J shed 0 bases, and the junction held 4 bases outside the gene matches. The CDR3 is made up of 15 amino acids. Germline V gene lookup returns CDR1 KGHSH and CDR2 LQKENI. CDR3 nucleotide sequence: TGTGCCAGCTCACCTAGGGACAGCTTGAACACTGAAGCTTTCTTT. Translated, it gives CASSPRDSLNTEAFF.

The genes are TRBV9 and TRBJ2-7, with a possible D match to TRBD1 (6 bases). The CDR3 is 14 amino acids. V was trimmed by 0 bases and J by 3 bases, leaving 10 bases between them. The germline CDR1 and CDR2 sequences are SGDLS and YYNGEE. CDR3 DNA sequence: TGTGCCAGCAGCGTAGGGGACACTTTCTACGAGCAGTACTTC. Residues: CASSVGDTFYEQYF.

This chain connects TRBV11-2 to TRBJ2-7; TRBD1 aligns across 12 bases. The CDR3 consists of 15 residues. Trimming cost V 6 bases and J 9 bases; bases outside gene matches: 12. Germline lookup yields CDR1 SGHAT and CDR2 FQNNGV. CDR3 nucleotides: TGTGCCAGCAGACCCCCCGGGACAGGGGGCGCCGGGCAGTACTTC. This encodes CASRPPGTGGAGQYF.

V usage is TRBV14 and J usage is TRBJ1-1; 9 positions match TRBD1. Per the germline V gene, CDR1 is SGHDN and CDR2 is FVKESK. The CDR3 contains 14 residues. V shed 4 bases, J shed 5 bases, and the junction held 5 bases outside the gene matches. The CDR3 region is CASSPQGARTEAFF. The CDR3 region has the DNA TGTGCCAGCAGCCCACAGGGGGCGAGGACTGAAGCTTTCTTT.

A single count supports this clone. The CDR3 sequence: CASSLGKGGGGQPQHF. In DNA, the CDR3 is TGTGCCAGCAGTTTGGGAAAAGGGGGCGGAGGTCAGCCCCAGCATTTT. This chain joins TRBV28 and TRBJ1-5, with 7 bases matching TRBD1. The CDR3 extends over 16 amino acids. Unmatched junction bases numbered 11, after V lost 3 bases and J lost 6 bases. The V gene's germline CDR1 is MDHEN and CDR2 SYDVKM.

The DNA for the CDR3 is TGCGCCAGCAGCCCTGGAACCGAGGGAGAGACCCAGTACTTC. This translates into CASSPGTEGETQYF. The V and J genes are TRBV5-1 and TRBJ2-5; a possible D gene is TRBD2 (5 bases). The CDR3 sequence is 14 residues long. CDR1 and CDR2 from the germline V gene are SGHRS and YFSETQ. The V end lost 4 bases, the J end lost 4 bases, and 14 bases lay between the germline ends.

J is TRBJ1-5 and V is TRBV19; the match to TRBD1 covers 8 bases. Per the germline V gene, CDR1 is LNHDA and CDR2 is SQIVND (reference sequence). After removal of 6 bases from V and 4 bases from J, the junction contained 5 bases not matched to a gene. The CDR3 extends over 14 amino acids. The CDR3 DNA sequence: TGTGCCAGTAGCGGGACAGGAAGGAATCAGCCCCAGCATTTT. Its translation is CASSGTGRNQPQHF. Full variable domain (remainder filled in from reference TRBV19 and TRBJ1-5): DGGITQSPKYLFRKEGQNVTLSCEQNLNHDAMYWYRQDPGQGLRLIYYSQIVNDFQKGDIAEGYSVSREKKESFPLTVTSAQKNPTAFYLCASSGTGRNQPQHFGDGTRLSIL.

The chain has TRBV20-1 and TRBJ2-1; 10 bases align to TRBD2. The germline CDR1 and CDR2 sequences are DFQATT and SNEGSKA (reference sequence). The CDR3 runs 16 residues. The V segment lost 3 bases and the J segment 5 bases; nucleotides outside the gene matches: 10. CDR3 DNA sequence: TGCAGTGCTAGTCGGGAGTTTAGCGGGAGGAACAATGAGCAGTTCTTC. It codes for CSASREFSGRNNEQFF.

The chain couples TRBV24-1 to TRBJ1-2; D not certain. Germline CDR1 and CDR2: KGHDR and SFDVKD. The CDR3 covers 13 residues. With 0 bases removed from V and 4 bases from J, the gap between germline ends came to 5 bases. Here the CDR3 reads CATSDLYSYGYTF. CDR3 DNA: TGTGCCACCAGTGATTTGTACAGCTATGGCTACACCTTC.

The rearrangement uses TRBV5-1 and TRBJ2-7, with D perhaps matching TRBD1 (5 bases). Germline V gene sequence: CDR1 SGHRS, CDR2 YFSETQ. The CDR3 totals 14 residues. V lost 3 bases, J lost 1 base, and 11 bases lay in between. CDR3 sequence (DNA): TGCGCCAGCAGCTCACCGACAGCTTCCTACGAGCAGTACTTC. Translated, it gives CASSSPTASYEQYF.

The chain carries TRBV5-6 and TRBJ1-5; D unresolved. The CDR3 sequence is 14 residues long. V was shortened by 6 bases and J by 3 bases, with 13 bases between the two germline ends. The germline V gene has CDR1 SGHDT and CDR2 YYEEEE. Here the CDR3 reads CASKTAGYNQPQHF. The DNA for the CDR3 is TGTGCCAGCAAAACGGCAGGCTACAATCAGCCCCAGCATTTT.